This T cell receptor beta chain stems from a study of PD-1 blockade in classical Hodgkin lymphoma. Time point specified: newly diagnosed, previously untreated cHL patient sample. Isolation of CD4+ T cells from thawed PBMCs was performed by magnetic negative selection. Newly diagnosed, untreated classical Hodgkin lymphoma PBMCs provided comparison. Profiled with immunoSEQ multiplex PCR; TCRdb holds only in-frame clones, not every one. The table shows around 30,000 clones, with roughly 90% occurring only once. Regarding the study as a whole: Newly diagnosed patients were reported to exhibit reduced baseline TCR diversity relative to healthy donors. Causes of the repertoire differences remain undefined, possibly disease activity or prior therapy.

CDR3 length: 14 amino acids. Per the germline V gene, CDR1 is MGHDK and CDR2 is SYGVNS. V dropped 5 bases and J dropped 4 bases, with 14 bases sitting between them. Concerning this clone itself: Its antigen is currently unknown.

Sample: CD4+ T cells from blood. V is TRBV25-1 and J is TRBJ1-2, with a tentative D call TRBD1 (6 bases). This sequence was found in a human donor with classical Hodgkin lymphoma. CDR3 nucleotides: TGTGCCAGCAGTCGAGTGGGGGGCGGCTATGGCTACACCTTC. It translates to CASSRVGGGYGYTF.